These 19 T cell receptor beta chains came from one sample sequenced in a study of blood T cell repertoires in COVID-19. Sequenced by immunoSEQ multiplex PCR; TCRdb stores in-frame clones only, minus some. The sample has over 120,000 clones, 87% seen once; the top ten hold roughly 12%. Material for sequencing was PBMCs or T cells enriched from blood (not recorded which). All receptors come from a man in his 60s who had recovered from COVID-19.

This chain uses TRBV28 with TRBJ1-4, with 8 bases matching TRBD1. V shed 5 bases and J 8 bases; nucleotides not matched to a gene: 10. The CDR3 has 15 residues. Germline assignment: CDR1 MDHEN and CDR2 SYDVKM. DNA for the CDR3: TGTGCCAGCAGTCCCTGGGCAGGGGGCGAGGAAAAACTGTTTTTT. Protein sequence: CASSPWAGGEEKLFF.

J is TRBJ1-2 and V is TRBV19; 11 bases are shared with TRBD1. The germline CDR1 and CDR2 sequences are LNHDA and SQIVND (reference sequence). CDR3 length: 12 residues. Trimming cost V 9 bases and J 4 bases; bases outside gene matches: 1. In nucleotides, the CDR3 is TGTGCCAGCGGGACAGGGGGCTATGGCTACACCTTC. Its translation: CASGTGGYGYTF.

The gene calls are TRBV5-6 and TRBJ2-3; the match to TRBD2 covers 12 bases. J gave up 6 bases and V 3 bases, and 2 bases lay outside the gene matches. The V gene's germline CDR1 is SGHDT and CDR2 YYEEEE. CDR3 length equals 14 residues. In nucleotides, the CDR3 is TGTGCCAGCAGCTCGACTAGCGGGGGTGATACGCAGTATTTT. The encoded protein is CASSSTSGGDTQYF.

This clone was picked up one time. The chain joins TRBV7-9 to TRBJ2-7; 8 bases are shared with TRBD2. Germline CDR1 and CDR2: SEHNR and FQNEAQ (reference sequence). V trimming: 5 bases; J trimming: 5 bases; junction bases outside the gene matches: 14. This CDR3 is built from 16 residues. DNA of the CDR3: TGTGCCAGCAGCCGAGCCGGGATCAGCGGGGGAAACGAGCAGTACTTC. Its translation: CASSRAGISGGNEQYF.

The chain carries TRBV7-9 and TRBJ2-7, with 8 positions matching TRBD2. Per germline, CDR1 SEHNR and CDR2 FQNEAQ (reference sequence). The CDR3 has 13 amino acids. Unmatched junction bases numbered 2, after V lost 5 bases and J lost 2 bases. Here the CDR3 DNA reads TGTGCCAGCAGCAGAGCGGGGGCCTACGAGCAGTACTTC. Residues: CASSRAGAYEQYF. Supplemented by reference TRBV7-9 and TRBJ2-7, the full variable domain reads DTGVSQNPRHKITKRGQNVTFRCDPISEHNRLYWYRQTLGQGPEFLTYFQNEAQLEKSRLLSDRFSAERPKGSFSTLEIQRTEQGDSAMYLCASSRAGAYEQYFGPGTRLTVT.

V and J are TRBV6-4 and TRBJ2-7; D might be TRBD2 (6 bases). Trimming took off 8 bases at V and 0 bases at J, with 17 bases between the two ends. The CDR3 contains 15 residues. Germline values: CDR1 MRHNA, CDR2 SNTAGT. This CDR3 reads CASAIAGGSSYEQYF. CDR3 nucleotide sequence: TGTGCCAGCGCCATAGCCGGGGGAAGCTCCTACGAGCAGTACTTC.

This chain links TRBV6-5 with TRBJ2-7; D perhaps matches TRBD1 (5 bases). CDR1 and CDR2 from the germline V gene are MNHEY and SVGAGI. The CDR3 contains 15 residues. V gave up 4 bases and J gave up 6 bases, with 19 bases separating them. The CDR3 DNA sequence: TGTGCCAGCAGTTCCGTTCTAGGTTTAGGGGCCGAGCAGTACTTC. This encodes CASSSVLGLGAEQYF.

CDR3 residues: CASTREGQTYNEQFF. The CDR3 nucleotides are TGTGCCAGCACCCGGGAGGGACAGACCTACAATGAGCAGTTCTTC. The chain links TRBV7-9 to TRBJ2-1; tentative D call: TRBD2 (8 bases). Germline V CDR1 and CDR2: SEHNR, FQNEAQ (reference sequence). The CDR3 spans 15 residues. Trimming removed 7 bases from V and 2 bases from J, with 15 bases in between.

The V call is TRBV5-6, the J call TRBJ1-2; D may be TRBD1 (5 bases). The CDR3 extends over 15 amino acids. V was pared by 0 bases and J by 2 bases, with 11 bases between. Germline V CDR1 and CDR2: SGHDT, YYEEEE. DNA for the CDR3: TGTGCCAGCAGCTTGGGACAGATAGAGAACTATGGCTACACCTTC. Protein sequence: CASSLGQIENYGYTF.

The chain employs TRBV5-6 and TRBJ1-6; TRBD1 aligns across 9 bases. With V trimmed by 4 bases and J by 10 bases, 6 bases remained unmatched. Germline CDR1 is SGHDT and CDR2 is YYEEEE. This CDR3 region has 14 residues. The CDR3 loop reads CASSRDREDSPLHF. DNA of the CDR3: TGTGCCAGCAGCCGGGACAGGGAGGACTCACCCCTCCACTTT.

CDR3 protein: CASRAGARGNTIYF. CDR3 sequence (DNA): TGCGCCAGCAGGGCAGGGGCGCGCGGAAACACCATATATTTT. The chain joins TRBV10-2 to TRBJ1-3; D possibly corresponds to TRBD1 (6 bases). The CDR3 is made up of 14 amino acids. CDR1 is WSHSY and CDR2 is SAAADI in the germline V gene. V lost 6 bases to trimming and J lost 4 bases, with 13 bases between them.

This clone was observed a handful of times. Other DNA sequences from this sample encode an identical CDR3 as well. DNA of the CDR3: TGTGCCATCTCCGGCGGGAACACTGAAGCTTTCTTT. As protein: CAISGGNTEAFF. The rearrangement uses TRBV10-3 and TRBJ1-1; D unresolved. The V gene's germline CDR1 is ENHRY and CDR2 SYGVKD. The CDR3 runs 12 residues. Trimming cost V 8 bases and J 1 base, with 8 bases left between them.

The rearrangement joins TRBV12-5 to TRBJ2-1; the D gene is possibly TRBD1 (5 bases). The germline V and J ends were trimmed by 6 bases and 6 bases, with 9 bases remaining between them. The CDR3 runs to 12 residues. Germline loops: CDR1 LGHNT, CDR2 FRNRAP. The CDR3, as DNA: TGTGCTAGTGGCAACCAGGGCAATGAGCAGTTCTTC. Translating gives CASGNQGNEQFF.

This chain links TRBV7-9 with TRBJ2-1, with TRBD2 identical over 7 bases. Germline V CDR1 and CDR2: SEHNR, FQNEAQ (reference sequence). CDR3 length: 14 amino acids. The junction had 11 bases not matched to a gene; V was cut back by 5 bases and J by 10 bases. The CDR3 loop reads CASSLLAGAGEQFF. The CDR3 region has the DNA TGTGCCAGCAGCCTCTTGGCGGGAGCAGGGGAGCAGTTCTTC.

The CDR3 spells CASSSNPGRGSGANVLTF. CDR3 nucleotide sequence: TGTGCCAGCAGCTCAAACCCCGGGAGGGGGAGTGGGGCCAACGTCCTGACTTTC. The J gene is TRBJ2-6, the V gene TRBV13, with 8 bases that match TRBD2. V lost 4 bases to trimming and J lost 3 bases; unmatched junction nucleotides: 11. Germline assignment: CDR1 PRHDT and CDR2 FYEKMQ (reference sequence). This CDR3 is built from 18 residues.

This chain links TRBV9 with TRBJ1-1, with 9 bases matching TRBD1. Germline CDR1 is SGDLS and CDR2 is YYNGEE. The CDR3 sequence is 19 residues long. With V trimmed by 0 bases and J by 2 bases, 14 bases remained unmatched. The DNA of the CDR3 is TGTGCCAGCAGCGTAGCGGCTGGGGGGCCGGGACAGGGTAACACTGAAGCTTTCTTT. It translates to CASSVAAGGPGQGNTEAFF.

The chain combines TRBV30 with TRBJ2-1; 11 bases are shared with TRBD2. Germline CDR1 reads GTSNPN; CDR2 reads SVGIG (reference sequence). V gave up 8 bases and J gave up 4 bases; unmatched junction bases: 7. The CDR3 extends over 14 amino acids. CDR3 amino acids: CALQTSGAYNEQFF. In DNA, the CDR3 is TGTGCCCTACAGACTAGCGGGGCTTACAATGAGCAGTTCTTC.

This clone was observed a handful of times. This chain joins TRBV5-4 and TRBJ2-1, with 8 bases fitting TRBD1. The CDR3 is 15 residues long. Losses at the gene ends were 7 bases for V and 3 bases for J; bases not matched to a gene: 9. Germline loops: CDR1 SGHNT, CDR2 YYREEE (reference sequence). The DNA of the CDR3 is TGTGCCAGCGGAGGAGCAGGGGGCGGCTACAATGAGCAGTTCTTC. Encoded protein: CASGGAGGGYNEQFF.

The J gene is TRBJ1-3, the V gene TRBV5-4, with 7 nucleotides matching TRBD1. J was trimmed by 4 bases and V by 4 bases; bases with no gene match: 8. Germline loops: CDR1 SGHNT, CDR2 YYREEE (reference sequence). The CDR3 is 15 amino acids. The CDR3 coding sequence is TGTGCCAGCAGCCGAGGGGGCGCAGCCGGAAACACCATATATTTT. It yields the protein CASSRGGAAGNTIYF. The variable domain in full, with the rest retrieved from reference TRBV5-4 and TRBJ1-3, is ETGVTQSPTHLIKTRGQQVTLRCSSQSGHNTVSWYQQALGQGPQFIFQYYREEENGRGNFPPRFSGLQFPNYSSELNVNALELDDSALYLCASSRGGAAGNTIYFGEGSWLTVV.